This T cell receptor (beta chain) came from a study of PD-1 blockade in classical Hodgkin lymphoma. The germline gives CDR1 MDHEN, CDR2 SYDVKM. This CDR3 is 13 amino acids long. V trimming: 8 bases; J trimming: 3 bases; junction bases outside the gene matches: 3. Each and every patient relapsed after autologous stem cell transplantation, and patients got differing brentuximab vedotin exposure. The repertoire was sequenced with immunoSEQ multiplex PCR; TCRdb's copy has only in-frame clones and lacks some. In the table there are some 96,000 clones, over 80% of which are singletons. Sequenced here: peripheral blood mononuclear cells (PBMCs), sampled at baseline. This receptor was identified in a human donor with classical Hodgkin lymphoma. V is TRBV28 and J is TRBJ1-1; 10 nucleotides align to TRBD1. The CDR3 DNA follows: TGTGCCAGCCTCGGACAGGGGGACACTGAAGCTTTCTTT. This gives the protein CASLGQGDTEAFF. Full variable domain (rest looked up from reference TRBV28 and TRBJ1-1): DVKVTQSSRYLVKRTGEKVFLECVQDMDHENMFWYRQDPGLGLRLIYFSYDVKMKEKGDIPEGYSVSREKKERFSLILESASTNQTSMYLCASLGQGDTEAFFGQGTRLTVV.